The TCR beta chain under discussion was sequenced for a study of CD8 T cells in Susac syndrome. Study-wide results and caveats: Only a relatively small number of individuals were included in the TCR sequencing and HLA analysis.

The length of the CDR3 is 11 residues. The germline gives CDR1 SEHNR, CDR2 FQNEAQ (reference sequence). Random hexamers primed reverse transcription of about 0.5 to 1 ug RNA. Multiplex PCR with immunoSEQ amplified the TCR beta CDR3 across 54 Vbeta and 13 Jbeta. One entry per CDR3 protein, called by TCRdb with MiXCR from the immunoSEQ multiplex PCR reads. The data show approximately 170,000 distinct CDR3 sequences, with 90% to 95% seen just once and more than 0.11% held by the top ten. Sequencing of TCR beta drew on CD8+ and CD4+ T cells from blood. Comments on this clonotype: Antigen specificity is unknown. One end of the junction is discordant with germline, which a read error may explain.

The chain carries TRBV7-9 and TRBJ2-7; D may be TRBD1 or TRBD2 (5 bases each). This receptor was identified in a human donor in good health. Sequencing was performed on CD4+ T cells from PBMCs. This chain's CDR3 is CDRGGSYEQYF. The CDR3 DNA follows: TGCGACCGGGGCGGATCCTACGAGCAGTACTTC.